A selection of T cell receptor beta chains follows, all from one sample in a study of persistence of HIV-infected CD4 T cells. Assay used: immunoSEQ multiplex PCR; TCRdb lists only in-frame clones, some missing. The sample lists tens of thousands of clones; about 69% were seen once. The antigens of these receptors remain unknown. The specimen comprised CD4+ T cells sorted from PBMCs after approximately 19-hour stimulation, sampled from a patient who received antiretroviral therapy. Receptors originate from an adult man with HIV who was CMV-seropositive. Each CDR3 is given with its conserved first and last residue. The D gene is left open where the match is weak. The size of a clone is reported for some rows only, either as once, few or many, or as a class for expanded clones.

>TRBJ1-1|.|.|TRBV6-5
TGTGCCAGCGGGCAATTGAACACTGAAGCTTTCTTT
CASGQLNTEAFF
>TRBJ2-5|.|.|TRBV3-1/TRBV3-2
TGTGCCAGCAGCCAGAGGGGAGAGACCCAGTACTTC
CASSQRGETQYF
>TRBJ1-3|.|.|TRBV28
TGTGCCACCTCTGGAAACACCATATATTTT
CATSGNTIYF
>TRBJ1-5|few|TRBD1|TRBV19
TGTGCCAGTAGTATTGAGGGTTCAGGGGGGACCTCGCGGCCCCAGCATTTT
CASSIEGSGGTSRPQHF
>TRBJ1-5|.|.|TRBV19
TGTGCCAGTACCAGTGGTTATAGCAATCAGCCCCAGCATTTT
CASTSGYSNQPQHF
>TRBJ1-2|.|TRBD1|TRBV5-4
TGTGCCAGCAGCTCTTCGGGACAGGGTTATGGCTACACCTTC
CASSSSGQGYGYTF
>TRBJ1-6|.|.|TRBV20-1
TGCAGTGCTAGTCCCCGGGGGAGAGATAATTCACCCCTCCACTTT
CSASPRGRDNSPLHF
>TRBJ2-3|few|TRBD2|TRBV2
TGTGCCAGCAGGGTAGCGGGGGGGCAAGTTGGAGATACGCAGTATTTT
CASRVAGGQVGDTQYF
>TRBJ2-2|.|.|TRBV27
TGTGCCAGCAGTCTACAGGGAAGGGGCACCGGGGAGCTGTTTTTT
CASSLQGRGTGELFF
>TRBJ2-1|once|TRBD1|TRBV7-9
TGTGCCAGCACCCTGACAGGGAGCAACAATGAGCAGTTCTTC
CASTLTGSNNEQFF
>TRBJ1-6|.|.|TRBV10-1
TGCGCCAGCAGTGTCGCAGGGAAGAATTCACCCCTCCACTTT
CASSVAGKNSPLHF
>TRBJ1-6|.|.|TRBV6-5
TGTGCCAGCAGTGACTCAGGGGATTCACCCCTCCACTTT
CASSDSGDSPLHF
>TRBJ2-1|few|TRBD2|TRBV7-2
TGTGCCAGCAGCCAAAGACTAGCGGGGGGGCAAACGAATGAGCAGTTCTTC
CASSQRLAGGQTNEQFF
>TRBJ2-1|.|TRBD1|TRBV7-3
TGTGCCAGCAGTTTAGACAGGGGGAAATACAATGAGCAGTTCTTC
CASSLDRGKYNEQFF